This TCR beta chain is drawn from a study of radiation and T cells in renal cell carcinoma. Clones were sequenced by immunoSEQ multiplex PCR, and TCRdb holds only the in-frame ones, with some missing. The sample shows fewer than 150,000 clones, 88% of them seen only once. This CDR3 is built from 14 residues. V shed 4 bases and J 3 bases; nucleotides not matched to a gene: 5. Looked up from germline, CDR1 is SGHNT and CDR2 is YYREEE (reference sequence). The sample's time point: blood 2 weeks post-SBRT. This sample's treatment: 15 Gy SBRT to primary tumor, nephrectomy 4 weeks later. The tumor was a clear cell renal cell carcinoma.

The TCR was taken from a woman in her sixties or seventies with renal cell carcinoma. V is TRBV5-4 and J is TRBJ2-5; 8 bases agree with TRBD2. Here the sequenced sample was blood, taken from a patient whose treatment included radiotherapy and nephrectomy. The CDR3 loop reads CASSPAGEKETQYF. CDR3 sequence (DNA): TGTGCCAGCAGCCCAGCGGGGGAAAAAGAGACCCAGTACTTC.